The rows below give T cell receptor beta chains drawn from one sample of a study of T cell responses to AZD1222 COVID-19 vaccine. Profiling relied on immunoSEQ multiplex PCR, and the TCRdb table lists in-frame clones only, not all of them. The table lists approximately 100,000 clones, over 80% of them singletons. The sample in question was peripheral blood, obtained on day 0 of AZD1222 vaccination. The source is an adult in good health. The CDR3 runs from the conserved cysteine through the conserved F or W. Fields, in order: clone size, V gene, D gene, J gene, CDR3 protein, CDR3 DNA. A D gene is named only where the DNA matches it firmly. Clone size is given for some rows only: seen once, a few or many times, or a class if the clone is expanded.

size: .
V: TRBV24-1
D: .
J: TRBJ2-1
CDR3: CATAPYAVSYNEQFF
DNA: TGTGCCACCGCCCCGTATGCGGTCTCCTACAATGAGCAGTTCTTC

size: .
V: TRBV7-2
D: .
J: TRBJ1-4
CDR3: CASSLGGTGREKLFF
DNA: TGTGCCAGCAGCTTAGGTGGAACAGGGAGAGAAAAACTGTTTTTT

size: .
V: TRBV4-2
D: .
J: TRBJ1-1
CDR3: CASSRGVRNTEAFF
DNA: TGTGCCAGCAGCCGAGGTGTCCGAAACACTGAAGCTTTCTTT

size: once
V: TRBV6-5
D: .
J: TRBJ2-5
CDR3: CASSYTGGRETQYF
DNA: TGTGCCAGCAGTTATACGGGGGGCAGGGAGACCCAGTACTTC

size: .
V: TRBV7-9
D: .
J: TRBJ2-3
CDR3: CASSLMNYYTDTQYF
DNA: TGTGCCAGCAGCTTAATGAACTACTACACAGATACGCAGTATTTT

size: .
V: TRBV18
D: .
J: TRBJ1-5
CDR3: CASSPPAGREQPQHF
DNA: TGTGCCAGCTCACCACCTGCAGGCAGGGAACAGCCCCAGCATTTT

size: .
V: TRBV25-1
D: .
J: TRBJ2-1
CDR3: CAPVGESWAGLYNEQFF
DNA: TGTGCCCCAGTGGGGGAGAGCTGGGCAGGACTTTACAATGAGCAGTTCTTC

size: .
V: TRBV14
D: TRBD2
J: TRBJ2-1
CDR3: CASSQHRLAGIRENEQFF
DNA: TGTGCCAGCAGCCAACACAGACTAGCGGGAATAAGAGAGAATGAGCAGTTCTTC

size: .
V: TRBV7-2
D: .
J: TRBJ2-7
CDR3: CASSLGGPYEQYF
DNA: TGTGCCAGCAGCTTAGGGGGCCCCTACGAGCAGTACTTC

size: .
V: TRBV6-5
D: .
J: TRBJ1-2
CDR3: CASSYSRFGERYGYTF
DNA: TGTGCCAGCAGTTACTCGAGGTTTGGGGAGCGGTATGGCTACACCTTC

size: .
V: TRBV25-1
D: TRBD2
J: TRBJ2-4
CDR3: CASSEYRRLALAKNIQYF
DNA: TGTGCCAGCAGTGAATATAGAAGACTAGCGTTGGCCAAAAACATTCAGTACTTC

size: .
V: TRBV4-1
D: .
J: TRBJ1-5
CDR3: CASSQDTPSQPQHF
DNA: TGCGCCAGCAGCCAAGATACCCCCAGCCAGCCCCAGCATTTT

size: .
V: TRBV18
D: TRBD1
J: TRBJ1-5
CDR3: CASSPRTGNSNQPQHF
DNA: TGTGCCAGCTCACCGAGGACAGGGAATAGCAATCAGCCCCAGCATTTT

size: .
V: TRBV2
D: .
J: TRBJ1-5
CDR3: CASSEWARPQHF
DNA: TGTGCCAGCAGTGAATGGGCCCGGCCCCAGCATTTT

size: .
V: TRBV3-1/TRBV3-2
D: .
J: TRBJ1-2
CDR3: CASSRDGGRYGYTF
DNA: TGTGCCAGCAGCCGCGACGGAGGACGGTATGGCTACACCTTC

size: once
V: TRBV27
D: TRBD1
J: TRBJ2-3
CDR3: CASSSSGTGGGDTQYF
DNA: TGTGCCAGCAGTTCCTCCGGGACAGGGGGCGGAGATACGCAGTATTTT

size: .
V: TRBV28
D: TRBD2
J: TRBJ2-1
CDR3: CASGTSGFYNEQFF
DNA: TGTGCCAGCGGGACTAGCGGATTCTACAATGAGCAGTTCTTC

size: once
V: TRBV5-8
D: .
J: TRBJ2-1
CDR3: CASSLEPSLRNEQFF
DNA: TGTGCCAGCAGCTTGGAGCCTAGCCTACGAAATGAGCAGTTCTTC

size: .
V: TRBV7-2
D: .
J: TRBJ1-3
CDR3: CASSLPGTGNTIYF
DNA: TGTGCCAGCAGCTTGCCCGGGACCGGAAACACCATATATTTT

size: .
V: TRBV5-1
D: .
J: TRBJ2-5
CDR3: CASSGADQETQYF
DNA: TGCGCCAGCAGCGGGGCAGATCAAGAGACCCAGTACTTC

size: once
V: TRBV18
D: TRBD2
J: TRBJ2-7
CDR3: CASSPGLAPYEQYF
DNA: TGTGCCAGCTCACCGGGACTAGCGCCCTACGAGCAGTACTTC

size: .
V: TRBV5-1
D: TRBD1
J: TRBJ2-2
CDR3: CASSLGTGTGELFF
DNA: TGCGCCAGCAGCTTGGGGACAGGGACCGGGGAGCTGTTTTTT

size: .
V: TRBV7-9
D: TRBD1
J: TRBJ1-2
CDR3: CASSPGGDRAYGYTF
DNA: TGTGCCAGCAGCCCAGGGGGCGACAGGGCCTATGGCTACACCTTC

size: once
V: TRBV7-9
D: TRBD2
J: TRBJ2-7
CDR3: CASSRTSGSVVEQYF
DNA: TGTGCCAGCAGCCGTACTAGCGGGAGTGTGGTCGAGCAGTACTTC

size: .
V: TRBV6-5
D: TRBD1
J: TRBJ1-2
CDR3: CASSYLYTGTDGYTF
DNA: TGTGCCAGCAGTTACTTATATACCGGGACAGATGGCTACACCTTC

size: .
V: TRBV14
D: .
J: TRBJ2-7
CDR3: CASSRQGTTLGYEQYF
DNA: TGTGCCAGCAGCCGCCAAGGGACAACCTTGGGATACGAGCAGTACTTC

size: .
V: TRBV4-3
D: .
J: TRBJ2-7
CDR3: CASSQDFRVSDSYEQYF
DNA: TGCGCCAGCAGCCAAGATTTTCGGGTCTCAGACTCCTACGAGCAGTACTTC

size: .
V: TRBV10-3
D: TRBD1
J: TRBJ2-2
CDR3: CAIRGTGAGELFF
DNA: TGTGCCATCAGGGGGACAGGGGCCGGGGAGCTGTTTTTT

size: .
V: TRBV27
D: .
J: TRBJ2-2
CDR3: CASNVDYQRSGELFF
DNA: TGTGCCAGCAACGTCGACTACCAGCGGTCCGGGGAGCTGTTTTTT

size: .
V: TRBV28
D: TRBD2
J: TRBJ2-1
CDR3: CASTETAGGNEQFF
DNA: TGTGCCAGCACCGAAACGGCCGGGGGGAATGAGCAGTTCTTC

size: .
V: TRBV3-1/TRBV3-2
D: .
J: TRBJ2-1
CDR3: CASSREGGNEQFF
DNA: TGTGCCAGCAGCCGGGAGGGGGGAAATGAGCAGTTCTTC

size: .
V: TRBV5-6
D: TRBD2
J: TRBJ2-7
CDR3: CASSPGGSSYEQYF
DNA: TGTGCCAGTTCCCCCGGGGGGAGCTCCTACGAGCAGTACTTC

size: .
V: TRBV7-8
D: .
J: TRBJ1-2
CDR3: CASSFEGQGGYTF
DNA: TGTGCCAGCAGCTTTGAAGGCCAAGGCGGCTACACCTTC

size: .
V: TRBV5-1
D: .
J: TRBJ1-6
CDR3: CASRGDNNSPLHF
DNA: TGCGCCAGCAGGGGAGATAATAATTCACCCCTCCACTTT

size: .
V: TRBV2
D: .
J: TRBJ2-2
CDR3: CASSITWDNTGELFF
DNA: TGTGCCAGCAGTATCACCTGGGATAACACCGGGGAGCTGTTTTTT

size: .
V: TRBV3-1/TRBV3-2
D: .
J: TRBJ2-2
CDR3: CASSQGADTGELFF
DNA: TGTGCCAGCAGCCAGGGGGCGGACACCGGGGAGCTGTTTTTT

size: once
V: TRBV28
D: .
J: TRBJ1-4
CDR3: CASSDSNEKLFF
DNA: TGTGCCAGCAGTGACAGTAATGAAAAACTGTTTTTT

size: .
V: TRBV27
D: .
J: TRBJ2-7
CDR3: CASSLDSSYEQYF
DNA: TGTGCCAGCAGTCTGGACAGCTCCTACGAGCAGTACTTC

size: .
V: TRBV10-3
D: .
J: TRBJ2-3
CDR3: CAISESGLSTDTQYF
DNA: TGTGCCATCAGTGAGAGTGGCCTTAGCACAGATACGCAGTATTTT

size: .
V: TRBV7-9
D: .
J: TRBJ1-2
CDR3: CASSSTGREVYGYTF
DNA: TGTGCCAGCAGCTCTACCGGCAGGGAGGTCTATGGCTACACCTTC

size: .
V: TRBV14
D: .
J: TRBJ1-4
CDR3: CASSQRAGGLFEKLFF
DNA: TGTGCCAGCAGCCAACGGGCGGGGGGTTTGTTTGAAAAACTGTTTTTT

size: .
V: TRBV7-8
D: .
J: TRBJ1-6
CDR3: CASSPAAVNSPLHF
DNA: TGTGCCAGCAGCCCGGCGGCAGTGAATTCACCCCTCCACTTT

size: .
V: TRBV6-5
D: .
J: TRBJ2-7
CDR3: CASSLTSAYEQYF
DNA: TGTGCCAGCAGCCTTACGTCGGCCTACGAGCAGTACTTC

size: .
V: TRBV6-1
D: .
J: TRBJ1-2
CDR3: CASSEEGLYGYTF
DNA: TGTGCCAGCAGTGAAGAGGGCCTCTATGGCTACACCTTC

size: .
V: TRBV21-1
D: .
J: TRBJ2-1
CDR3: CASIRTSGRTVYNEQFF
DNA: TGTGCCAGCATCCGGACTAGCGGGAGAACGGTCTACAATGAGCAGTTCTTC

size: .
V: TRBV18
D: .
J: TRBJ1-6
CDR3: CASSRGGERNSPLHF
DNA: TGTGCCAGCTCACGAGGAGGGGAACGGAATTCACCCCTCCACTTT

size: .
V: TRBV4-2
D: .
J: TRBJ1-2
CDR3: CASSQDRGNNYGYTF
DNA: TGTGCCAGCAGCCAAGACAGGGGCAATAACTATGGCTACACCTTC

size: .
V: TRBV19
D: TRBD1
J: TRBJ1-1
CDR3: CASSTLDRGGTEAFF
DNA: TGTGCCAGTAGTACGTTGGACAGGGGAGGCACTGAAGCTTTCTTT

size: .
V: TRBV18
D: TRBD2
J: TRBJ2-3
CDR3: CASSTDTGGPTSGPDTQYF
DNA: TGTGCCAGCTCAACCGATACGGGGGGGCCAACATCGGGTCCAGATACGCAGTATTTT

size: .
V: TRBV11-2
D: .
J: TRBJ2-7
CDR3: CASRNPGTGSYEQYF
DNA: TGTGCCAGCAGGAATCCGGGGACCGGATCCTACGAGCAGTACTTC

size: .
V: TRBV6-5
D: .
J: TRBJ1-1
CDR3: CASSYPTGTEAFF
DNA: TGTGCCAGCAGTTACCCGACGGGGACTGAAGCTTTCTTT

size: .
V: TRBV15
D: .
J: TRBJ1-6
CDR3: CATSRDGRVGSPLHF
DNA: TGTGCCACCAGCAGAGATGGAAGGGTAGGGTCACCCCTCCACTTT

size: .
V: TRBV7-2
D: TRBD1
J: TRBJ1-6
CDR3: CASSLAQGAAPLHF
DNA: TGTGCCAGCAGCTTAGCTCAGGGGGCTGCACCCCTCCACTTT

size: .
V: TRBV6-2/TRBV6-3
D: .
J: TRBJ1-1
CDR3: CASSAQPPPPQNTEAFF
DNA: TGTGCCAGCAGTGCCCAACCTCCGCCCCCACAGAACACTGAAGCTTTCTTT

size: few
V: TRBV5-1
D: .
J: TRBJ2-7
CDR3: CASSLLYGKNYEQYF
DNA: TGCGCCAGCAGCTTGTTGTACGGGAAAAACTACGAGCAGTACTTC

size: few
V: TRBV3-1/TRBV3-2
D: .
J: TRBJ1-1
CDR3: CASSQLENTEAFF
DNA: TGTGCCAGCAGCCAATTAGAGAACACTGAAGCTTTCTTT

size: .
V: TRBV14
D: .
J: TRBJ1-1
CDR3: CASSQELNTEAFF
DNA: TGTGCCAGCAGCCAAGAATTGAACACTGAAGCTTTCTTT

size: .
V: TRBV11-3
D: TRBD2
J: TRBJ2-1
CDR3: CASSRGAASGIEEQFF
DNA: TGTGCCAGCAGCAGGGGGGCGGCTAGCGGGATTGAGGAGCAGTTCTTC

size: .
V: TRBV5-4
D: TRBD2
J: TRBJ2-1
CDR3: CASSWGLAGMNEQFF
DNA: TGTGCCAGCAGCTGGGGACTAGCGGGAATGAATGAGCAGTTCTTC

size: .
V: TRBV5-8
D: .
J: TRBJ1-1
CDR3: CASRKQKNTEAFF
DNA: TGTGCCAGCAGAAAACAAAAGAACACTGAAGCTTTCTTT